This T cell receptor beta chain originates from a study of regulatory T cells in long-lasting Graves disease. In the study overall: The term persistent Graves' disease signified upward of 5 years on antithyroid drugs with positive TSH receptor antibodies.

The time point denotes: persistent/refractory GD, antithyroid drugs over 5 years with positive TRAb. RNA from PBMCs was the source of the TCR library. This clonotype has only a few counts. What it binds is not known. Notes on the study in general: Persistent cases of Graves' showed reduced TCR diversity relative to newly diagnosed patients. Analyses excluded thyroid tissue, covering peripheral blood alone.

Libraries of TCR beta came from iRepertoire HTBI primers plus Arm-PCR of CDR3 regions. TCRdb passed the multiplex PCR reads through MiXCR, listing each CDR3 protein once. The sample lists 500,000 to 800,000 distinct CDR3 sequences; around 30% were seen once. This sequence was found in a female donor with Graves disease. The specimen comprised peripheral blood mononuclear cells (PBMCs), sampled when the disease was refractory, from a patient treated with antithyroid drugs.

The chain's CDR3 is CASSSWTGVGNTIYF. The CDR3 coding sequence is TGTGCCAGCAGCTCATGGACAGGGGTTGGAAACACCATATATTTT. The chain recombines TRBV7-9 with TRBJ1-3; 9 nucleotides align to TRBD1. The CDR3 loop spans 15 amino acids. Germline V gene sequence: CDR1 SEHNR, CDR2 FQNEAQ (reference sequence). J was trimmed by 3 bases and V by 4 bases; bases with no gene match: 4.